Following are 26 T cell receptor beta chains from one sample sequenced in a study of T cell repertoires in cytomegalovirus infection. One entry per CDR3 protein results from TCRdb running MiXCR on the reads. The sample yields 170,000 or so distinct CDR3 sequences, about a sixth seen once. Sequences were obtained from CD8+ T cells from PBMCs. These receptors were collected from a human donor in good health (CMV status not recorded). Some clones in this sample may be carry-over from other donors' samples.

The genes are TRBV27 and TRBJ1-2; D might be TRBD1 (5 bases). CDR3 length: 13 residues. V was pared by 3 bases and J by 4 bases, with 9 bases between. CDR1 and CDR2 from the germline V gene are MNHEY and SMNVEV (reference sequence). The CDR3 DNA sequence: TGTGCCAGCAGTTTGGGGGACCCCTATGGCTACACCTTC. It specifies CASSLGDPYGYTF.

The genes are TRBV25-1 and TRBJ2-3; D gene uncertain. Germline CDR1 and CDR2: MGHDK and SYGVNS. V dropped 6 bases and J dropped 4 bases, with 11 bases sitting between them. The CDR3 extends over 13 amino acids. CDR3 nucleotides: TGTGCCAGCAGCGACCCGTACGCAGATACGCAGTATTTT. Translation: CASSDPYADTQYF.

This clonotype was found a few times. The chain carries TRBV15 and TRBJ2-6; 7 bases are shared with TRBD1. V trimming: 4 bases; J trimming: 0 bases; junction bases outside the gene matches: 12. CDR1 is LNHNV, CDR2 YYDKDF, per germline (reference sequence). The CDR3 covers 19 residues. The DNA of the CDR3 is TGTGCCACCAGCATTCGAGGGACAGCAGCTCTCTCTGGGGCCAACGTCCTGACTTTC. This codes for CATSIRGTAALSGANVLTF.

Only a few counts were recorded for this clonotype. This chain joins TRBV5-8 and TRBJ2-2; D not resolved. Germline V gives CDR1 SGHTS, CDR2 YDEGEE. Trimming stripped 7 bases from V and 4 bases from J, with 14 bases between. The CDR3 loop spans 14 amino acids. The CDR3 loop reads CASGAEISTGELFF. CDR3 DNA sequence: TGTGCCAGCGGAGCAGAAATTAGCACCGGGGAGCTGTTTTTT.

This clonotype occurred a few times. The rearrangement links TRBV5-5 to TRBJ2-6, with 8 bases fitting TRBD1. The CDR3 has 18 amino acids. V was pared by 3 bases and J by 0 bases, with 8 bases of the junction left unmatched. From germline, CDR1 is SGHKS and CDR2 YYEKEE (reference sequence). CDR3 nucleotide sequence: TGTGCCAGCAGCTCTCCGGGACAGGTCTCCTCTGGGGCCAACGTCCTGACTTTC. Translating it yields CASSSPGQVSSGANVLTF.

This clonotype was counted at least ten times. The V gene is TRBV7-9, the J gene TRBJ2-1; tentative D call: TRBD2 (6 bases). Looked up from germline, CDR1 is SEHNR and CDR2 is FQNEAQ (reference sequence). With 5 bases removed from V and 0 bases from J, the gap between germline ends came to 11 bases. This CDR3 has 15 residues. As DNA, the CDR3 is TGTGCCAGCAGCCCGACTAGGTTCTCCTACAATGAGCAGTTCTTC. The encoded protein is CASSPTRFSYNEQFF.

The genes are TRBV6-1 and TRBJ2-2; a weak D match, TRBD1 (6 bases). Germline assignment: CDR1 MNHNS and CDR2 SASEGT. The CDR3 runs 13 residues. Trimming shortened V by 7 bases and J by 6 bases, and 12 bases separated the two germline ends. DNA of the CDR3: TGTGCCAGCACCCGGACAGTTCCCGGGGAGCTGTTTTTT. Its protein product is CASTRTVPGELFF.

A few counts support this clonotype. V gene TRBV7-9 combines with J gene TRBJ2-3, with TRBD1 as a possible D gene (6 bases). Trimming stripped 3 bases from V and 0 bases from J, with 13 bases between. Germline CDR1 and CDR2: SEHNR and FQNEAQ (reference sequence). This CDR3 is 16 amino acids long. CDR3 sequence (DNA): TGTGCCAGCAGCTTCCCCCCGACAGGTAGCACAGATACGCAGTATTTT. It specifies CASSFPPTGSTDTQYF.

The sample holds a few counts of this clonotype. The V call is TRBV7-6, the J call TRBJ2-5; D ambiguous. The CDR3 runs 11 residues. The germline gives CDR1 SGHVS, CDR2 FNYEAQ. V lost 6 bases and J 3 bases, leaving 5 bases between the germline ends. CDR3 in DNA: TGTGCCAGCAGATCTAAAGAGACCCAGTACTTC. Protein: CASRSKETQYF.

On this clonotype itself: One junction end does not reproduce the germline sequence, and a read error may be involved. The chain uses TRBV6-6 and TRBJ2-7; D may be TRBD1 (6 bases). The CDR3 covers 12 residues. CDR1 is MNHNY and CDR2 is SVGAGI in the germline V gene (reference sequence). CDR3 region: CASSYSYRAFSF. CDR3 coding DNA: TGTGCCAGCAGTTACTCATACAGGGCCTTCTCCTTC.

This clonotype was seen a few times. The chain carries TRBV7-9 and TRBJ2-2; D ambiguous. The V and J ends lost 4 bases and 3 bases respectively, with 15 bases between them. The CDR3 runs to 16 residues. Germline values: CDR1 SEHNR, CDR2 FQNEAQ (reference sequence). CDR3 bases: TGTGCCAGCAGCTCCTCACGGCGCTCTTACACCGGGGAGCTGTTTTTT. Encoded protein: CASSSSRRSYTGELFF.

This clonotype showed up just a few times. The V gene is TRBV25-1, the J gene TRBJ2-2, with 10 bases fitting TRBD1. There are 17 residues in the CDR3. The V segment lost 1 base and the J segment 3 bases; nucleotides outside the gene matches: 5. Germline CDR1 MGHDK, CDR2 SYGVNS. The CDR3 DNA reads TGTGCCAGCAGTGAATGGGAGGGGACAGGGGACACCGGGGAGCTGTTTTTT. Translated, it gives CASSEWEGTGDTGELFF.

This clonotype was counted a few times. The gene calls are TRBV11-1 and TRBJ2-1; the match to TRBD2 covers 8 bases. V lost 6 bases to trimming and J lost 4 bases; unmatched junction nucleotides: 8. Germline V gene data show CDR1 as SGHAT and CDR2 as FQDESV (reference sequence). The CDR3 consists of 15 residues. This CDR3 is CASRTGGNEYNEQFF. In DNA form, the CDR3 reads TGTGCCAGCAGAACGGGGGGGAACGAGTACAATGAGCAGTTCTTC.

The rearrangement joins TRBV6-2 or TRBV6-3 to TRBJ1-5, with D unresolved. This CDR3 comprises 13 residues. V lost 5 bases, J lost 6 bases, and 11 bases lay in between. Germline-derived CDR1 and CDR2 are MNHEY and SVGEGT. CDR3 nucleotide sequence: TGTGCCAGCAGTCCCCGGGCGCCTCAGCCCCAGCATTTT. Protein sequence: CASSPRAPQPQHF.

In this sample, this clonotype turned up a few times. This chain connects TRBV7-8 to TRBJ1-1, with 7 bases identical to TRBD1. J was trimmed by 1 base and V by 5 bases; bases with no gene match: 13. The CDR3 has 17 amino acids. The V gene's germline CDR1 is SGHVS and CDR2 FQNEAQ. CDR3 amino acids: CASSDYRGPHPNTEAFF. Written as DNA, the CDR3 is TGTGCCAGCAGCGACTACAGGGGTCCGCACCCGAACACTGAAGCTTTCTTT.

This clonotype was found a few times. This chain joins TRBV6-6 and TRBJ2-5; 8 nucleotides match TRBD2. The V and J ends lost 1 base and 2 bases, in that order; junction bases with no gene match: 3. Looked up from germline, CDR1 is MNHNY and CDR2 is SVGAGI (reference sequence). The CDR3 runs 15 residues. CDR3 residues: CASSYWSGGQETQYF. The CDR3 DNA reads TGTGCCAGCAGTTACTGGAGCGGGGGTCAAGAGACCCAGTACTTC.

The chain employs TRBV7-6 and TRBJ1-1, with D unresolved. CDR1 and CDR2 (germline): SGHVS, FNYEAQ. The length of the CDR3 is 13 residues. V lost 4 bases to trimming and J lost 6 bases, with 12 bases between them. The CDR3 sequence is CASSSRHLAEAFF. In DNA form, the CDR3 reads TGTGCCAGCAGCTCACGACACCTCGCTGAAGCTTTCTTT.

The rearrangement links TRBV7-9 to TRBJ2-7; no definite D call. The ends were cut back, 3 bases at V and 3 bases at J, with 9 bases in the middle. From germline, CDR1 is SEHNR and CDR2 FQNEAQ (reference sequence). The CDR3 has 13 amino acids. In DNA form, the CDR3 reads TGTGCCAGCAGCTTGGACGGTCTCTACGAGCAGTACTTC. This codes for CASSLDGLYEQYF.

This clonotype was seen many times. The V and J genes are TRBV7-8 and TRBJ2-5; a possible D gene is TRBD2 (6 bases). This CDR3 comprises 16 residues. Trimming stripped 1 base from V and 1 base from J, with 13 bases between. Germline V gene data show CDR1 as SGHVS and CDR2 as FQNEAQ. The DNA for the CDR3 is TGTGCCAGCAGCTTAGAGAGCGGGCTAAGCCAAGAGACCCAGTACTTC. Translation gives CASSLESGLSQETQYF.

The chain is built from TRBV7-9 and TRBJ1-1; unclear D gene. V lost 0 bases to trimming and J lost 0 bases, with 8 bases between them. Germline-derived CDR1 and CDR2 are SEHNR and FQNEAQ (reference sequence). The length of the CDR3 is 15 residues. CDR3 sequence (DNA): TGTGCCAGCAGCTTAGCCCGGGCAGTGAACACTGAAGCTTTCTTT. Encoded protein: CASSLARAVNTEAFF.

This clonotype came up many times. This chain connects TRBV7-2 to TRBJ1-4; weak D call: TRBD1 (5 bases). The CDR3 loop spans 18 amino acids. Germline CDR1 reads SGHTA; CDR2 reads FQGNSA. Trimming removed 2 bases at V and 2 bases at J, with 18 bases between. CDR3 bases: TGTGCCAGCAGCTTAAATTTCGCAGGGCGTCGGACTAATGAAAAACTGTTTTTT. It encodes CASSLNFAGRRTNEKLFF.

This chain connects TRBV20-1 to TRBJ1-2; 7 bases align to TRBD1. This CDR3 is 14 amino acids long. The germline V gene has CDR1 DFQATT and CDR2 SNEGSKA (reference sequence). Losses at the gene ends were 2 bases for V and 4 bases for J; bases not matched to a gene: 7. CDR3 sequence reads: CSARHAGGVYGYTF. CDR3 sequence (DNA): TGCAGTGCTAGACATGCAGGGGGTGTCTATGGCTACACCTTC.

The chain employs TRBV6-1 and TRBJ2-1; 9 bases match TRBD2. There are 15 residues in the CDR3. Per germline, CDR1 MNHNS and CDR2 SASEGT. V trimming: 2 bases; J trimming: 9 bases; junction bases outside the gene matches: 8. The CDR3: CASSEKAGGRGEQFF. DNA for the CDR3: TGTGCCAGCAGTGAAAAAGCGGGGGGCCGAGGTGAGCAGTTCTTC.

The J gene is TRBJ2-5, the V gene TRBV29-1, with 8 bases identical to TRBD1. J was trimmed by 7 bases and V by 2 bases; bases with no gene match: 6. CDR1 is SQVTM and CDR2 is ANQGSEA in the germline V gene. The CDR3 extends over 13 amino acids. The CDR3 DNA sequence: TGCAGCGTTGAACAGGGGGCGAAAGGGACCCAGTACTTC. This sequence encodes CSVEQGAKGTQYF. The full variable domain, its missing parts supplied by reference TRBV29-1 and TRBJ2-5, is SAVISQKPSRDICQRGTSLTIQCQVDSQVTMMFWYRQQPGQSLTLIATANQGSEATYESGFVIDKFPISRPNLTFSTLTVSNMSPEDSSIYLCSVEQGAKGTQYFGPGTRLLVL.

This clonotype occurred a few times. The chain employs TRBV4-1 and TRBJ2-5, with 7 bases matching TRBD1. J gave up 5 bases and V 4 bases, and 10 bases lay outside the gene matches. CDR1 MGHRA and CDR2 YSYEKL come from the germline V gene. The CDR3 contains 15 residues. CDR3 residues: CASSLDRVTGETQYF. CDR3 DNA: TGCGCCAGCAGCCTTGACAGGGTTACAGGGGAGACCCAGTACTTC.

CDR3 sequence reads: CAWSISVVYGYTF. CDR3 DNA sequence: TGTGCCTGGAGTATCTCTGTGGTCTATGGCTACACCTTC. The chain has TRBV30 and TRBJ1-2, with unresolved D. V lost 2 bases, J lost 4 bases, and 11 bases lay in between. The CDR3 totals 13 residues. The germline V gene encodes CDR1 GTSNPN and CDR2 SVGIG (reference sequence).